The present entry profiles one T cell receptor beta chain with its context. Its specificity is unknown. This sample is drawn from a study of cytomegalovirus exposure and HLA in healthy donors. The overall study: About 85 million unique TCRs from HLA-typed donors were held in an early release of data.

Broader study findings: The study flagged approximately 180 TCR beta chains as cytomegalovirus-associated.

PCR employed 60 Vbeta and 13 Jbeta primers. TCRdb's copy holds only in-frame clones and misses some; the assay was immunoSEQ multiplex PCR. Of 150,000 to 200,000 clones listed, 75% to 85% are singletons. Material for sequencing was PBMCs. The receptor's source is a man aged 50 to 59 in good health and CMV-seropositive.

CDR3 protein: CASVGSSGYSNEQFF. The CDR3 DNA follows: TGTGCCAGCGTGGGTTCTAGCGGTTATAGCAATGAGCAGTTCTTC. The gene calls are TRBV28 and TRBJ2-1, with TRBD2 identical over 7 bases. The CDR3 consists of 15 residues. Germline CDR1 MDHEN, CDR2 SYDVKM. J gave up 6 bases and V 8 bases, and 13 bases lay outside the gene matches.